This T cell receptor beta chain derives from a study of cytomegalovirus exposure and HLA in healthy donors. Findings and limits, study-wide: In a later analysis, at a false discovery rate of 0.05, 16,951 TCR beta sequences matched HLA alleles.

Per the germline V gene, CDR1 is MNHNS and CDR2 is SASEGT. V was trimmed by 6 bases and J by 4 bases, leaving 10 bases between them. This CDR3 has 14 residues. Concerning this clone itself: Its antigen is still unknown.

Vbeta (60) and Jbeta (13) primers were used in the PCR. Here immunoSEQ multiplex PCR was the method, and the copy in TCRdb shows in-frame clones only, minus some. The sample lists some 200,000 clones; 83% were seen once. Sequencing was performed on PBMCs. The sequence was obtained from a girl aged 5-17 years in good health and CMV-seronegative. The chain employs TRBV6-1 and TRBJ2-6; D uncertain. The CDR3 coding sequence is TGTGCCAGCAGCGCTACTTCAGGGGCCAACGTCCTGACTTTC. This gives the protein CASSATSGANVLTF.